These T cell receptor beta chains were read from a single sample in a study of T cell responses to AZD1222 COVID-19 vaccine. Libraries were prepared by immunoSEQ multiplex PCR; TCRdb keeps only in-frame clonotypes and omits some of them. Here the sample spans under 150,000 clones, roughly 91% being singletons. This specimen was peripheral blood, taken 28 days after the second AZD1222 dose. Receptors were obtained from an adult who received the AZD1222 COVID-19 vaccine. CDR3s include the opening cysteine and the closing phenylalanine or tryptophan. The D gene is left open where the match is weak. For some rows the clone size is stated as once, few or many, or as a class when expanded; others skip it.

j_gene: TRBJ2-7; v_gene: TRBV7-9; d_gene: .; abundance: .; CDR3aa: CASSPFLNGQYEQYF; CDR3nt: TGTGCCAGCAGCCCTTTTTTAAATGGGCAATACGAGCAGTACTTC
j_gene: TRBJ1-1; v_gene: TRBV29-1; d_gene: TRBD1; abundance: .; CDR3aa: CSVEQDRGSEAFF; CDR3nt: TGCAGCGTTGAGCAGGACAGGGGATCTGAAGCTTTCTTT
j_gene: TRBJ1-2; v_gene: TRBV5-1; d_gene: .; abundance: once; CDR3aa: CASSLDGNYGYTF; CDR3nt: TGCGCCAGCAGCCTCGACGGTAACTATGGCTACACCTTC
j_gene: TRBJ2-6; v_gene: TRBV6-4; d_gene: .; abundance: .; CDR3aa: CASLFGANVLTF; CDR3nt: TGTGCCAGCCTTTTTGGGGCCAACGTCCTGACTTTC
j_gene: TRBJ2-3; v_gene: TRBV7-8; d_gene: TRBD2; abundance: .; CDR3aa: CASTTPRTSGALTDTQYF; CDR3nt: TGTGCCAGCACCACTCCCCGGACTAGCGGGGCCCTCACAGATACGCAGTATTTT
j_gene: TRBJ1-1; v_gene: TRBV11-2; d_gene: .; abundance: .; CDR3aa: CASSTAFIANTEAFF; CDR3nt: TGTGCCAGCAGCACCGCGTTTATCGCCAACACTGAAGCTTTCTTT
j_gene: TRBJ1-6; v_gene: TRBV5-1; d_gene: .; abundance: once; CDR3aa: CASSFEAEGSPLHF; CDR3nt: TGCGCCAGCAGCTTTGAGGCCGAGGGTTCACCCCTCCACTTT
j_gene: TRBJ1-1; v_gene: TRBV6-5; d_gene: .; abundance: .; CDR3aa: CASSYRREAFF; CDR3nt: TGTGCCAGCAGTTACCGTCGAGAAGCTTTCTTT
j_gene: TRBJ1-5; v_gene: TRBV19; d_gene: TRBD1; abundance: .; CDR3aa: CASSIDRGENQPQHF; CDR3nt: TGTGCCAGTAGTATAGACAGGGGGGAGAATCAGCCCCAGCATTTT
j_gene: TRBJ1-6; v_gene: TRBV6-5; d_gene: TRBD1; abundance: .; CDR3aa: CASLGQGVVSPLHF; CDR3nt: TGTGCCAGCTTGGGACAGGGGGTAGTTTCACCCCTCCACTTT
j_gene: TRBJ1-2; v_gene: TRBV21-1; d_gene: .; abundance: .; CDR3aa: CASSKLRGNGYTF; CDR3nt: TGTGCCAGCAGCAAATTAAGAGGGAATGGCTACACCTTC
j_gene: TRBJ2-2; v_gene: TRBV7-2; d_gene: .; abundance: .; CDR3aa: CASSLAGGGELFF; CDR3nt: TGTGCCAGCAGCTTAGCGGGGGGTGGGGAGCTGTTTTTT
j_gene: TRBJ1-2; v_gene: TRBV7-2; d_gene: .; abundance: .; CDR3aa: CASSLTDLGGYTF; CDR3nt: TGTGCCAGCAGCTTAACAGATTTGGGGGGCTACACCTTC
j_gene: TRBJ1-5; v_gene: TRBV10-3; d_gene: .; abundance: .; CDR3aa: CAISESNQPQHF; CDR3nt: TGTGCCATCAGTGAGTCCAATCAGCCCCAGCATTTT
j_gene: TRBJ1-1; v_gene: TRBV2; d_gene: TRBD1; abundance: .; CDR3aa: CASSAITGAAEAFF; CDR3nt: TGTGCCAGCAGTGCAATCACAGGGGCCGCAGAAGCTTTCTTT
j_gene: TRBJ2-1; v_gene: TRBV19; d_gene: TRBD2; abundance: .; CDR3aa: CASSRPGTSGSRNEQFF; CDR3nt: TGTGCCAGTAGTAGGCCCGGGACTAGCGGGAGTCGCAATGAGCAGTTCTTC
j_gene: TRBJ1-4; v_gene: TRBV5-1; d_gene: .; abundance: .; CDR3aa: CASRRDGGNEKLFF; CDR3nt: TGCGCCAGCAGGCGGGACGGCGGAAATGAAAAACTGTTTTTT
j_gene: TRBJ1-1; v_gene: TRBV5-5; d_gene: .; abundance: .; CDR3aa: CASSPTTAMNTEAFF; CDR3nt: TGTGCCAGCAGCCCAACGACAGCTATGAACACTGAAGCTTTCTTT
j_gene: TRBJ1-5; v_gene: TRBV12-3/TRBV12-4; d_gene: TRBD1; abundance: .; CDR3aa: CATGQGGQPQHF; CDR3nt: TGTGCCACAGGACAGGGAGGGCAGCCCCAGCATTTT
j_gene: TRBJ1-2; v_gene: TRBV5-1; d_gene: TRBD1; abundance: .; CDR3aa: CASSFTGGAIYGYTF; CDR3nt: TGCGCCAGCAGCTTTACAGGGGGCGCGATCTATGGCTACACCTTC
j_gene: TRBJ2-2; v_gene: TRBV9; d_gene: .; abundance: .; CDR3aa: CASSLSEGRTGELFF; CDR3nt: TGTGCCAGCAGTCTAAGTGAGGGTCGGACCGGGGAGCTGTTTTTT
j_gene: TRBJ2-4; v_gene: TRBV11-1; d_gene: TRBD1; abundance: .; CDR3aa: CASSFSGGNIQYF; CDR3nt: TGTGCCAGCAGCTTTTCAGGGGGAAACATTCAGTACTTC
j_gene: TRBJ2-1; v_gene: TRBV11-3; d_gene: .; abundance: .; CDR3aa: CASSSGPYNEQFF; CDR3nt: TGTGCCAGCAGCTCCGGCCCCTACAATGAGCAGTTCTTC
j_gene: TRBJ1-2; v_gene: TRBV19; d_gene: .; abundance: .; CDR3aa: CASSITRGSNYGYTF; CDR3nt: TGTGCCAGTAGTATAACGAGGGGAAGTAACTATGGCTACACCTTC
j_gene: TRBJ2-3; v_gene: TRBV5-8; d_gene: TRBD2; abundance: .; CDR3aa: CASSLSGDLDSDTQYF; CDR3nt: TGTGCCAGCAGCCTAAGCGGGGACCTTGACTCGGATACGCAGTATTTT
j_gene: TRBJ2-7; v_gene: TRBV7-9; d_gene: TRBD2; abundance: .; CDR3aa: CASSNAGWSGRNLFSYEQYF; CDR3nt: TGTGCCAGCAGCAACGCGGGCTGGAGCGGGAGAAACCTCTTCTCCTACGAGCAGTACTTC
j_gene: TRBJ1-2; v_gene: TRBV7-9; d_gene: .; abundance: .; CDR3aa: CASSLQQNGYTF; CDR3nt: TGTGCCAGCAGCTTACAACAGAATGGCTACACCTTC
j_gene: TRBJ1-4; v_gene: TRBV5-1; d_gene: .; abundance: .; CDR3aa: CASHYSRGNEKLFF; CDR3nt: TGCGCCAGCCATTATAGCAGGGGAAATGAAAAACTGTTTTTT
j_gene: TRBJ1-2; v_gene: TRBV25-1; d_gene: .; abundance: .; CDR3aa: CASSDTGTFNYGYTF; CDR3nt: TGTGCCAGCAGTGATACCGGGACATTTAACTATGGCTACACCTTC
j_gene: TRBJ2-7; v_gene: TRBV19; d_gene: TRBD2; abundance: .; CDR3aa: CASSIESGRAYGYEQYF; CDR3nt: TGTGCCAGTAGTATTGAGAGCGGGAGGGCCTACGGGTACGAGCAGTACTTC
j_gene: TRBJ1-6; v_gene: TRBV2; d_gene: .; abundance: .; CDR3aa: CASSPWGGISYNSPLHF; CDR3nt: TGTGCCAGCAGCCCCTGGGGGGGTATATCCTATAATTCACCCCTCCACTTT